Listed here is a single T cell receptor beta chain. Sequenced by immunoSEQ multiplex PCR; TCRdb stores in-frame clones only, minus some. The repertoire consists of 2 million to 2.5 million clones, with approximately 94% occurring once and the leading ten covering more than 1.5%. The CDR3 spans 11 residues. The V and J ends lost 3 bases and 5 bases respectively, with 7 bases between them. Germline values: CDR1 SQVTM, CDR2 ANQGSEA. In the naive CD8 group, cells lacked CD45RO and were positively selected for CCR7, so terminally differentiated effector memory CD45RA+ cells were left out. All participating donors were Caucasian adults from Nashville, Tennessee. This record comes from a study of shared clonotypes between healthy human individuals. On the study more broadly: Researchers assigned three CD4 naive, three CD4 memory, two CD8 naive and one CD8 memory plate to each donor.

The chain combines TRBV29-1 with TRBJ1-2; D unclear. Sequencing was performed on naive CD8+ T cells from PBMCs. This TCR was recovered from a man between 18 and 29 years old in good health. Some clones in this sample may be carry-over from other donors' samples. The CDR3 DNA is TGCAGCGTTGATCCGCGTTATGGCTACACCTTC. It encodes CSVDPRYGYTF.